This T cell receptor (beta chain) was captured by sequencing in a study of identical twins. Study-wide results and limits: Modeled out-of-frame TCR alpha sharing in monozygotic twins fell below observed levels.

TCRdb fed the 5' RACE reads into MiXCR, producing one record per CDR3 protein. The sample carries roughly 480,000 distinct CDR3 sequences, roughly a quarter recorded once. This clonotype was seen only once. Its cognate antigen is unknown. CDR1 is SGDLS and CDR2 is YYNGEE in the germline V gene. Trimming removed 5 bases from V and 13 bases from J; junction bases left unmatched: 9. The CDR3 is 13 residues long. This sample also belongs to another study, concerning T cells expressing NK-cell markers. That investigation notes: Within the sequenced cohort of eight donors, seven exhibited HCMV seropositivity and one was seronegative. Dominant NKG2C+ clonotypes accounted for 1.0-7.0% of CD8+ T cells in more than 5 donors. Researchers report these clonotypes also headed the CD3+CD56-NKG2C+ fraction in several donors.

The sample consisted of CD4+ T cells sorted from blood. This clonotype was sampled from a woman under 30 in good health. The gene calls are TRBV9 and TRBJ2-2; 9 bases are a match to TRBD1. The CDR3 coding sequence is TGTGCCAGCAGGCCCCAGGACAGGGGAGTGCTGTTTTTT. Translating it yields CASRPQDRGVLFF.